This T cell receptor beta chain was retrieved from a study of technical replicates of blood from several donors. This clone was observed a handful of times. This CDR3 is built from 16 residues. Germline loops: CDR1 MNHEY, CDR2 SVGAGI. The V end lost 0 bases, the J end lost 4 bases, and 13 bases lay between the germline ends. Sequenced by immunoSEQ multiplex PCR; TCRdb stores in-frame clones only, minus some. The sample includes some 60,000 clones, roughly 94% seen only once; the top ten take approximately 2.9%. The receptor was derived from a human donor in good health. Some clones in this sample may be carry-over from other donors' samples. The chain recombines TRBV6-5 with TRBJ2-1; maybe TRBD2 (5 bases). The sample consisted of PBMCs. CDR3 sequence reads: CASSYSSEGPYNEQFF. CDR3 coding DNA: TGTGCCAGCAGTTACTCGAGTGAGGGCCCGTACAATGAGCAGTTCTTC.